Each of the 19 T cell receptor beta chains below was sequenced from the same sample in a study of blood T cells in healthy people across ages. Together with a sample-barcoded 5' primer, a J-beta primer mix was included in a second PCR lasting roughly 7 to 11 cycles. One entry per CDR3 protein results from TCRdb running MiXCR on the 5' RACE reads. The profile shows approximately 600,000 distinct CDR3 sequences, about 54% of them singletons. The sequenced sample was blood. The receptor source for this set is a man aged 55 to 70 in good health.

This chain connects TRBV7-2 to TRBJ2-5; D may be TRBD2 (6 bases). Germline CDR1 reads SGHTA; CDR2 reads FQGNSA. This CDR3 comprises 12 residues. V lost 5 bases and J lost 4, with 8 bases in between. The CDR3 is CASSISGETQYF. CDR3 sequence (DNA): TGTGCCAGCAGCATTAGCGGAGAGACCCAGTACTTC.

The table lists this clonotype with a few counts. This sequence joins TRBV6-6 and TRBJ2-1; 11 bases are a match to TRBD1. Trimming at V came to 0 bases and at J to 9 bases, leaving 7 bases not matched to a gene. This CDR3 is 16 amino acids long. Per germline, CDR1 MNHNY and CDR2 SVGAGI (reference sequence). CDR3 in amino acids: CASSYSADRGRGEQFF. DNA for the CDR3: TGTGCCAGCAGTTACTCGGCGGACAGGGGGCGCGGTGAGCAGTTCTTC.

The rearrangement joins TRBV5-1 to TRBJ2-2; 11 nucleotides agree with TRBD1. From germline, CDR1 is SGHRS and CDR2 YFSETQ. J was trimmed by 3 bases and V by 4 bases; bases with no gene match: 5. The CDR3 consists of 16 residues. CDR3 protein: CASSGGQGADTGELFF. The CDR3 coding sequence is TGCGCCAGCAGCGGCGGACAGGGGGCGGACACCGGGGAGCTGTTTTTT.

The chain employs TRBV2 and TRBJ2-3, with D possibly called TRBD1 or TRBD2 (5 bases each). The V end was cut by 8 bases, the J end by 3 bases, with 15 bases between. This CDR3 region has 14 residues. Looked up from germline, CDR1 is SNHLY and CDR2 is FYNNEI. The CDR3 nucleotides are TGTGCCAGCCGCCGGGACCAGCCAACAGATACGCAGTATTTT. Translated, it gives CASRRDQPTDTQYF.

CDR3 in DNA: TGTGCCAGCAGCCCAGGAGGCGGGTCCTTCACAGATACGCAGTATTTT. The encoded protein is CASSPGGGSFTDTQYF. The chain carries TRBV3-1 and TRBJ2-3; TRBD2 is a possible D gene (5 bases). The CDR3 has 16 amino acids. Germline CDR1 is LGHDT and CDR2 is YNNKEL (reference sequence). The V end was cut by 4 bases, the J end by 2 bases, with 16 bases between.

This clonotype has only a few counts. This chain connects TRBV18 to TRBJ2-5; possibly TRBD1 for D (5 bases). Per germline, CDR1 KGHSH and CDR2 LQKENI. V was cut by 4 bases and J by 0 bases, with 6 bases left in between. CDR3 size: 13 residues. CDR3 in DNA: TGTGCCAGCTCACGACAGTACCAAGAGACCCAGTACTTC. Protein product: CASSRQYQETQYF.

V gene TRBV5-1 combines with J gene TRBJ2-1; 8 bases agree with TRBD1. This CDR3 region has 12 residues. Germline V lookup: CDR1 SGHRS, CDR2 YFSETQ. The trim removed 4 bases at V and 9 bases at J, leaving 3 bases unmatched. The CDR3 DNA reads TGCGCCAGCAGCATACAGGGGGGTGAGCAGTTCTTC. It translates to CASSIQGGEQFF.

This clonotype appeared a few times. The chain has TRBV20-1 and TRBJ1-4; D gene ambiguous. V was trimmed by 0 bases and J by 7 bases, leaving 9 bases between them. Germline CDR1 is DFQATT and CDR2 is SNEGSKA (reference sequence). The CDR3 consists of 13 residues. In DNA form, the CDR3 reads TGCAGTGCTAGAGATGGACGGGTTGAAAAACTGTTTTTT. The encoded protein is CSARDGRVEKLFF.

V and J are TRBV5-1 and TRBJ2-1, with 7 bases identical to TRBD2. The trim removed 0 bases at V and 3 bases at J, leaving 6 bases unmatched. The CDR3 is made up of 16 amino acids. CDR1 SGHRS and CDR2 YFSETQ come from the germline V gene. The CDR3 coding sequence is TGCGCCAGCAGCTTGGATGGCGGGGGAAGCTACAATGAGCAGTTCTTC. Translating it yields CASSLDGGGSYNEQFF. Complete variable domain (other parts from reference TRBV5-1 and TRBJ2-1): KAGVTQTPRYLIKTRGQQVTLSCSPISGHRSVSWYQQTPGQGLQFLFEYFSETQRNKGNFPGRFSGRQFSNSRSEMNVSTLELGDSALYLCASSLDGGGSYNEQFFGPGTRLTVL.

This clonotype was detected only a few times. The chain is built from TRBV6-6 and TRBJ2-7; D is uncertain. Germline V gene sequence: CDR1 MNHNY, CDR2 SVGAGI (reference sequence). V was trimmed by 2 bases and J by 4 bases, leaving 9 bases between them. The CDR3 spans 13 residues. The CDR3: CASSYGNRYEQYF. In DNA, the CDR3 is TGTGCCAGCAGTTACGGGAATAGGTACGAGCAGTACTTC.

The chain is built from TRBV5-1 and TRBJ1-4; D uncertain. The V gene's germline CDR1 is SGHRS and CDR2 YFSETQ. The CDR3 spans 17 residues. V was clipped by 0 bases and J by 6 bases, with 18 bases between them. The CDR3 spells CASSLGAQTLAYEKLFF. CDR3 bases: TGCGCCAGCAGCTTGGGCGCTCAGACGCTCGCCTATGAAAAACTGTTTTTT. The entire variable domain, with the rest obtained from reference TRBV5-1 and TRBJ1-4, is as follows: KAGVTQTPRYLIKTRGQQVTLSCSPISGHRSVSWYQQTPGQGLQFLFEYFSETQRNKGNFPGRFSGRQFSNSRSEMNVSTLELGDSALYLCASSLGAQTLAYEKLFFGSGTQLSVL.

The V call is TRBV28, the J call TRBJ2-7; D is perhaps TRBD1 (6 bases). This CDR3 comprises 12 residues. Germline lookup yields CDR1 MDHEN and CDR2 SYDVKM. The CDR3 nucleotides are TGTGCGCAAGAGGGGGAGTTCGACGAGCAGTACTTC. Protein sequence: CAQEGEFDEQYF.

CDR3 DNA sequence: TGTGCCACCAGCAGAGCCAGCGTCTCCTACGAGCAGTACTTC. This sequence encodes CATSRASVSYEQYF. The chain employs TRBV15 and TRBJ2-7; D is ambiguous. The ends were cut back, 1 base at V and 0 bases at J, with 7 bases in the middle. In germline, CDR1 is LNHNV, CDR2 YYDKDF (reference sequence). The CDR3 length is 14 residues.

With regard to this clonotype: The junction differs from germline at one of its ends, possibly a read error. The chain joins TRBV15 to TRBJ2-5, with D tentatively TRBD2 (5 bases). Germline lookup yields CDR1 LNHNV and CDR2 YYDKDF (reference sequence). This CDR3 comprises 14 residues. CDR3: CVTKAAGLAETQYF. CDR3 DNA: TGTGTCACCAAAGCGGCGGGCTTAGCGGAGACCCAGTACTTC.

This chain's CDR3 is CASKRDASGEQYF. The DNA for the CDR3 is TGTGCCAGCAAAAGGGACGCTTCTGGGGAGCAGTACTTC. The V call is TRBV6-2 or TRBV6-3, the J call TRBJ2-7; either TRBD1 or TRBD2 may supply D (5 bases each). The V gene lost 7 bases and the J gene lost 7 bases, with 17 bases spanning the gap. This CDR3 spans 13 amino acids. CDR1 and CDR2 (germline): MNHEY, SVGEGT.

The CDR3 bases are TGCGCCAGCAGCACCTTAGACGGCCAGGGTAGGTTCTTC. It specifies CASSTLDGQGRFF. The J gene is TRBJ2-1, the V gene TRBV5-1; possible D gene TRBD1, 5 bases. CDR1 and CDR2 from the germline V gene are SGHRS and YFSETQ. Trimming cost V 4 bases and J 15 bases, with 20 bases left between them. The CDR3 is made up of 13 amino acids.

The CDR3 spells CASSQDIYGTALIYEQFF. In DNA, the CDR3 is TGTGCCAGCAGCCAAGATATTTACGGGACTGCCCTAATCTATGAGCAGTTCTTC. The rearrangement joins TRBV4-2 to TRBJ2-1; D might be TRBD2 (6 bases). The V end lost 0 bases, the J end lost 8 bases, and 23 bases lay between the germline ends. CDR1 LGHNA and CDR2 YNFKEQ come from the germline V gene. CDR3 length: 18 amino acids.

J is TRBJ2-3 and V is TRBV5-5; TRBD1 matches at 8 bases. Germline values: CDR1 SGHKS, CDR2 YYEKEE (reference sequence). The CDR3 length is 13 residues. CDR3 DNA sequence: TGTGCTGGGCAGGACAGGGTCACAGATACGCAGTATTTT. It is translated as CAGQDRVTDTQYF.

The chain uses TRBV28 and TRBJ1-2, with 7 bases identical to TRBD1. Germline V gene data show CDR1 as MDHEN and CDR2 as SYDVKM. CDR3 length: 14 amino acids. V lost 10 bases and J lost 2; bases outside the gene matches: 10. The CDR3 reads CATYHRGRNYGYTF. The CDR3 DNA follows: TGTGCCACCTACCACAGGGGAAGAAACTATGGCTACACCTTC.